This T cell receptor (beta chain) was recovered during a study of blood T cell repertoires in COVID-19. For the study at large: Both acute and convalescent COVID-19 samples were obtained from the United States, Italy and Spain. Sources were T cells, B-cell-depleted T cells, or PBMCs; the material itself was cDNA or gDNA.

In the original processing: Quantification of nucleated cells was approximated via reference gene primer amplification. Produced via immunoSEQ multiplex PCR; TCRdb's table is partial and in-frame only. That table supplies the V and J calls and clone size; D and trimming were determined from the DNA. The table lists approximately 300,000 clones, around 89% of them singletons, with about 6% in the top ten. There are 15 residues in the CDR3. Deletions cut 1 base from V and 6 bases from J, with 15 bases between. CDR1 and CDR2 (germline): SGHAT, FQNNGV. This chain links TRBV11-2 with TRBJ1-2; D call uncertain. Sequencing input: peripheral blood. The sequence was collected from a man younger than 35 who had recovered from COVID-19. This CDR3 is CASSLGESKRDGYTF. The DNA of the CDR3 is TGTGCCAGCAGCTTAGGGGAGTCAAAAAGGGATGGCTACACCTTC. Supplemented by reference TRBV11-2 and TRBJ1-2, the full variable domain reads EAGVAQSPRYKIIEKRQSVAFWCNPISGHATLYWYQQILGQGPKLLIQFQNNGVVDDSQLPKDRFSAERLKGVDSTLKIQPAKLEDSAVYLCASSLGESKRDGYTFGSGTRLTVV.